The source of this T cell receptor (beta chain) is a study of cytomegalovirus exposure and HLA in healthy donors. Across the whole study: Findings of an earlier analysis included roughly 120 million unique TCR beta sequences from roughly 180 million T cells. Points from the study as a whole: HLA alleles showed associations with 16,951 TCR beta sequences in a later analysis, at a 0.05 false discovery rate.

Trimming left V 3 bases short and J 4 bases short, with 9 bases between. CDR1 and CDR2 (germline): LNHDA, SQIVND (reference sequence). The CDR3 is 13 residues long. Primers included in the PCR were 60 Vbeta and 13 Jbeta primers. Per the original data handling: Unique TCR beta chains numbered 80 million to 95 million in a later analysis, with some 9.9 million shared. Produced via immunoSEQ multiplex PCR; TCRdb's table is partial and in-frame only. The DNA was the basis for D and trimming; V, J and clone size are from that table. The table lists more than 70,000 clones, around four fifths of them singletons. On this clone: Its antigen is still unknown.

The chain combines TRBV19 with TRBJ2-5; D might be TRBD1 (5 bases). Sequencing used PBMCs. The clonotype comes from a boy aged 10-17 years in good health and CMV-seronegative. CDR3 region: CASSIRQGETQYF. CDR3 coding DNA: TGTGCCAGTAGTATCCGGCAGGGAGAGACCCAGTACTTC.